The 27 T cell receptor beta chains reported below all come from one sample, sequenced in a study of blood T cell repertoires in COVID-19. Libraries were prepared by immunoSEQ multiplex PCR; TCRdb keeps only in-frame clonotypes and omits some of them. The sample carries approximately 40,000 clones, roughly 88% recorded once. Sequencing used peripheral blood. These receptors all come from a human donor in a cohort sampled during active COVID-19.

The CDR3 coding sequence is TGTGCCAGCAAGGGGCAGCTGAACACTGAAGCTTTCTTT. Encoded protein: CASKGQLNTEAFF. The V gene is TRBV6-5, the J gene TRBJ1-1; D possibly corresponds to TRBD1 (5 bases). V lost 7 bases, J lost 0 bases, and 9 bases lay in between. Germline-derived CDR1 and CDR2 are MNHEY and SVGAGI. The CDR3 has 13 residues.

The chain carries TRBV2 and TRBJ1-1; D is uncertain. The germline V and J ends were trimmed by 5 bases and 1 base, with 8 bases remaining between them. This CDR3 comprises 13 residues. Germline V CDR1 and CDR2: SNHLY, FYNNEI. CDR3 coding DNA: TGTGCCAGCAGTTACTCTCCGAACACTGAAGCTTTCTTT. Its protein is CASSYSPNTEAFF.

The J gene is TRBJ1-3, the V gene TRBV18; D not certain. Germline-derived CDR1 and CDR2 are KGHSH and LQKENI. Between the trimmed V and J ends, which lost 1 base and 0 bases, there was a span of 10 bases. The CDR3 loop spans 16 amino acids. CDR3: CASSPLPGSSGNTIYF. The CDR3 DNA sequence: TGTGCCAGCTCACCACTGCCTGGGAGCTCTGGAAACACCATATATTTT.

CDR3 amino acids: CASSIRQGRTYEQYF. In nucleotides, the CDR3 is TGTGCCAGTAGTATTCGACAGGGAAGGACCTACGAGCAGTACTTC. This sequence joins TRBV19 and TRBJ2-7, with 7 bases matching TRBD1. V lost 3 bases, J lost 2 bases, and 7 bases stayed unmatched. Looked up from germline, CDR1 is LNHDA and CDR2 is SQIVND (reference sequence). This CDR3 region has 15 residues.

V gene TRBV6-5 combines with J gene TRBJ1-2; no reliable D call. Trimming removed 2 bases at V and 4 bases at J, with 14 bases between. From germline, CDR1 is MNHEY and CDR2 SVGAGI. This CDR3 is 15 amino acids long. CDR3: CASSYRQRAGYGYTF. The DNA for the CDR3 is TGTGCCAGCAGTTACCGGCAGCGTGCGGGCTATGGCTACACCTTC.

V and J are TRBV5-4 and TRBJ1-2, with 11 positions matching TRBD1. Germline assignment: CDR1 SGHNT and CDR2 YYREEE (reference sequence). This CDR3 contains 16 residues. V dropped 4 bases and J dropped 4; count of bases not matched to a gene: 9. For the CDR3, the DNA is TGTGCCAGCAGCCCGCCGGGACAGGGGGGCTTCTATGGCTACACCTTC. Translated: CASSPPGQGGFYGYTF.

This clone has only one observation. The rearrangement uses TRBV19 and TRBJ1-2, with 8 bases matching TRBD1. The CDR3 is 15 residues long. Looked up from germline, CDR1 is LNHDA and CDR2 is SQIVND (reference sequence). Trimming took 6 bases from V and 2 from J; bases not matched to a gene: 8. CDR3 nucleotides: TGTGCCAGTAGCGAGACAGGGGTGAGGAACTATGGCTACACCTTC. It codes for CASSETGVRNYGYTF. Looking up the rest from reference TRBV19 and TRBJ1-2 gives the full variable domain: DGGITQSPKYLFRKEGQNVTLSCEQNLNHDAMYWYRQDPGQGLRLIYYSQIVNDFQKGDIAEGYSVSREKKESFPLTVTSAQKNPTAFYLCASSETGVRNYGYTFGSGTRLTVV.

This clone has only one observation. This rearrangement joins TRBV27 to TRBJ2-2; D is unresolved. Between the trimmed V and J ends, which lost 5 bases and 3 bases, there was a span of 7 bases. The length of the CDR3 is 13 residues. Per germline, CDR1 MNHEY and CDR2 SMNVEV (reference sequence). CDR3 DNA: TGTGCCAGCAGTCCCCTCGACACCGGGGAGCTGTTTTTT. Amino acids: CASSPLDTGELFF.

The chain links TRBV5-1 to TRBJ1-1; 7 bases agree with TRBD1. The CDR3 sequence is 13 residues long. V lost 4 bases and J lost 3; bases outside the gene matches: 3. Germline loops: CDR1 SGHRS, CDR2 YFSETQ. CDR3 DNA sequence: TGCGCCAGCAGCGGACAGGACGACACTGAAGCTTTCTTT. This encodes CASSGQDDTEAFF.

This sequence joins TRBV5-1 and TRBJ1-1, with TRBD1 as a possible D gene (6 bases). V lost 2 bases to trimming and J lost 3 bases, with 14 bases between them. The CDR3 is made up of 15 amino acids. CDR1 and CDR2 (germline): SGHRS, YFSETQ. The DNA for the CDR3 is TGCGCCAGCAGCTTTCCGGGACATGGGGACACTGAAGCTTTCTTT. Translation: CASSFPGHGDTEAFF.

A single count supports this clone. This rearrangement joins TRBV15 to TRBJ2-1; the match to TRBD2 covers 13 bases. Germline CDR1 reads LNHNV; CDR2 reads YYDKDF (reference sequence). Trimming took 0 bases from V and 10 from J; bases not matched to a gene: 12. This CDR3 is 18 amino acids long. The CDR3 spells CATSRDPLLAGGRIEQFF. The CDR3 coding sequence is TGTGCCACCAGCAGAGACCCTTTACTAGCGGGGGGGCGGATAGAGCAGTTCTTC. Using reference TRBV15 and TRBJ2-1 for the parts outside the CDR3, the full variable domain is DAMVIQNPRYQVTQFGKPVTLSCSQTLNHNVMYWYQQKSSQAPKLLFHYYDKDFNNEADTPDNFQSRRPNTSFCFLDIRSPGLGDTAMYLCATSRDPLLAGGRIEQFFGPGTRLTVL.

CDR3 DNA: TGTGCCAGCAGCCAAGACGGCCAGCGGGGGGGAGATACGCAGTATTTT. Translation gives CASSQDGQRGGDTQYF. The rearrangement joins TRBV3-1 (or the pseudogene TRBV3-2) to TRBJ2-3; TRBD2 matches at 10 bases. With V trimmed by 0 bases and J by 5 bases, 5 bases remained unmatched. CDR3 length: 16 residues. Germline CDR1 LGHDT, CDR2 YNNKEL (reference sequence).

This clone appeared a few times. This rearrangement joins TRBV27 to TRBJ2-3; TRBD1 is a possible D gene (6 bases). This CDR3 comprises 17 residues. The germline V gene encodes CDR1 MNHEY and CDR2 SMNVEV (reference sequence). The V end was cut by 4 bases, the J end by 0 bases, with 17 bases between. The CDR3: CASSSTPGATSTDTQYF. The CDR3 DNA reads as TGTGCCAGCAGTTCTACTCCAGGGGCGACTAGCACAGATACGCAGTATTTT.

The genes are TRBV13 and TRBJ1-1; D unclear. Looked up from germline, CDR1 is PRHDT and CDR2 is FYEKMQ (reference sequence). V dropped 1 base and J dropped 8 bases, with 8 bases sitting between them. The CDR3 has 12 residues. This CDR3 reads CASSLVNREAFF. The DNA for the CDR3 is TGTGCCAGCAGCTTAGTTAACAGAGAAGCTTTCTTT.

This clone has only a few counts. V is TRBV28 and J is TRBJ2-7, with D unclear. This CDR3 region has 11 residues. Germline V gives CDR1 MDHEN, CDR2 SYDVKM. Trimming removed 2 bases at V and 6 bases at J, with 5 bases between. CDR3 in DNA: TGTGCCAGCAGTTTAATGGCCGAGCAGTACTTC. Its translation: CASSLMAEQYF.

This sequence joins TRBV27 and TRBJ2-5, with 7 bases fitting TRBD1. After removal of 7 bases from V and 9 bases from J, the junction contained 2 bases not matched to a gene. CDR1 is MNHEY and CDR2 is SMNVEV in the germline V gene (reference sequence). This CDR3 has 10 residues. Written as DNA, the CDR3 is TGTGCCAGCACAGGGGGTTCCCAGTACTTC. Its translation: CASTGGSQYF.

This clone is a singleton in its sample. CDR3 sequence reads: CASSEASGGRTDTQYF. The CDR3 nucleotides read TGTGCCAGTAGTGAGGCTAGCGGGGGACGCACAGATACGCAGTATTTT. The gene calls are TRBV19 and TRBJ2-3; 10 nucleotides align to TRBD2. J gave up 1 base and V 5 bases, and 6 bases lay outside the gene matches. This CDR3 region has 16 residues. CDR1 and CDR2 (germline): LNHDA, SQIVND (reference sequence).

V is TRBV28 and J is TRBJ1-2, with D unresolved. V lost 3 bases to trimming and J lost 0 bases, with 14 bases between them. The CDR3 extends over 16 amino acids. Germline-derived CDR1 and CDR2 are MDHEN and SYDVKM. The CDR3, as DNA: TGTGCCAGCAGTTTGGTGGCAGTTAATTCTAACTATGGCTACACCTTC. Protein: CASSLVAVNSNYGYTF.

This rearrangement joins TRBV18 to TRBJ2-7, with 7 bases lining up with TRBD1. V shed 5 bases, J shed 4 bases, and the junction held 5 bases outside the gene matches. The CDR3 loop spans 13 amino acids. Germline CDR1 reads KGHSH; CDR2 reads LQKENI. CDR3 sequence: CASSTTGKYEQYF. The CDR3 DNA reads as TGTGCCAGCTCAACGACAGGGAAGTACGAGCAGTACTTC.

The chain uses TRBV6-2 or TRBV6-3 and TRBJ2-3; 11 nucleotides align to TRBD2. V gave up 5 bases and J gave up 6 bases; unmatched junction bases: 7. The germline V gene has CDR1 MNHEY and CDR2 SVGEGT. CDR3 length: 15 amino acids. CDR3 DNA sequence: TGTGCCAGCAGTCGCGGGACTAGCGGTTTCGATACGCAGTATTTT. Its translation: CASSRGTSGFDTQYF.

This chain connects TRBV19 to TRBJ2-7; TRBD2 might be the D (5 bases). V was pared by 11 bases and J by 2 bases, with 16 bases between. Germline CDR1 is LNHDA and CDR2 is SQIVND (reference sequence). The CDR3 is 13 residues long. CDR3 DNA sequence: TGTGCCTCAAGCGGCGGGCGCCCCTACGAGCAGTACTTC. Amino acids: CASSGGRPYEQYF.

This clone was seen only a few times. The V gene is TRBV25-1, the J gene TRBJ2-7; 11 bases are shared with TRBD2. CDR3 length: 17 residues. The V and J ends lost 3 bases and 1 base, in that order; junction bases with no gene match: 8. CDR1 and CDR2 from the germline V gene are MGHDK and SYGVNS. In DNA, the CDR3 is TGTGCCAGCAGTGACATAGCGGGGGGGCCCGATTCCTACGAGCAGTACTTC. As protein: CASSDIAGGPDSYEQYF.

The chain carries TRBV2 and TRBJ1-1, with D possibly TRBD1 on 5 matching bases. Germline values: CDR1 SNHLY, CDR2 FYNNEI. The CDR3 covers 15 residues. With 8 bases removed from V and 0 bases from J, the gap between germline ends came to 16 bases. The CDR3 loop reads CASSSGWIMNTEAFF. DNA of the CDR3: TGTGCCAGCTCCTCAGGGTGGATCATGAACACTGAAGCTTTCTTT.

This CDR3 is CASSPQGGEAFF. The CDR3 DNA reads TGTGCCAGCAGCCCTCAGGGGGGCGAAGCTTTCTTT. The chain links TRBV5-6 to TRBJ1-1, with 7 bases fitting TRBD1. V lost 4 bases, J lost 8 bases, and 5 bases stayed unmatched. This CDR3 is 12 amino acids long. Germline values: CDR1 SGHDT, CDR2 YYEEEE.

This clone turned up a few times. Distinct nucleotide sequences in the sample also encode this CDR3. The chain links TRBV27 to TRBJ2-7; maybe TRBD2 (5 bases). V lost 8 bases and J 0 bases, leaving 11 bases between the germline ends. From germline, CDR1 is MNHEY and CDR2 SMNVEV (reference sequence). CDR3 size: 13 residues. The CDR3 region has the DNA TGTGCCAGCGGCCCCCGGGACTCCTACGAGCAGTACTTC. As protein: CASGPRDSYEQYF.

CDR3: CASTLRDNSPLHF. DNA for the CDR3: TGTGCCAGTACCTTACGGGATAATTCACCCCTCCACTTT. This chain uses TRBV28 with TRBJ1-6; D gene ambiguous. V was cut by 9 bases and J by 5 bases, with 11 bases left in between. Per the germline V gene, CDR1 is MDHEN and CDR2 is SYDVKM. The CDR3 is made up of 13 amino acids.

The chain links TRBV28 to TRBJ1-6; tentative D call: TRBD1 (5 bases). Germline loops: CDR1 MDHEN, CDR2 SYDVKM. CDR3 size: 15 residues. Trimming removed 7 bases at V and 0 bases at J, with 10 bases between. The DNA for the CDR3 is TGTGCCAGCATCATTGACAGCTCCTATAATTCACCCCTCCACTTT. This sequence encodes CASIIDSSYNSPLHF.